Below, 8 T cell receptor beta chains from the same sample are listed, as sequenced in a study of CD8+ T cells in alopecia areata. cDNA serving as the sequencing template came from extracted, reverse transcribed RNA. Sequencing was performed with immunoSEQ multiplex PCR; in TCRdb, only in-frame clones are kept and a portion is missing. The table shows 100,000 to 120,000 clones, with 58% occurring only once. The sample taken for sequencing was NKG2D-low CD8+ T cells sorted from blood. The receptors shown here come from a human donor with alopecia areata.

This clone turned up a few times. Here the CDR3 DNA reads TGTGCCAGCAGCTTCTCCAGTAGCACAGATACGCAGTATTTT. Encoded protein: CASSFSSSTDTQYF. J is TRBJ2-3 and V is TRBV7-8; D not resolved. V lost 3 bases and J lost 0, with 7 bases in between. This CDR3 region has 14 residues. Germline lookup yields CDR1 SGHVS and CDR2 FQNEAQ.

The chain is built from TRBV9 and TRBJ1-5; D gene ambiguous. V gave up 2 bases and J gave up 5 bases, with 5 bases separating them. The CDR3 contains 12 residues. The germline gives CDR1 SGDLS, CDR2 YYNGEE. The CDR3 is CASSVGDQPQHF. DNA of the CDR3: TGTGCCAGCAGCGTGGGAGATCAGCCCCAGCATTTT.

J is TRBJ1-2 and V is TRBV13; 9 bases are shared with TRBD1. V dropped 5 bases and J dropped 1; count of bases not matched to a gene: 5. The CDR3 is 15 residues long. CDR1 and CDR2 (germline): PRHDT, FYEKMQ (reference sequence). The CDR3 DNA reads TGTGCCAGCAGCGTAACAGGGGGCGGTAACTATGGCTACACCTTC. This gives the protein CASSVTGGGNYGYTF.

This CDR3 is CASSQVGAGWTEAFF. CDR3 in DNA: TGCGCCAGCAGCCAAGTTGGGGCAGGGTGGACTGAAGCTTTCTTT. V usage is TRBV4-1 and J usage is TRBJ1-1, with D tentatively TRBD1 (5 bases). Germline values: CDR1 MGHRA, CDR2 YSYEKL. V lost 1 base to trimming and J lost 5 bases, with 14 bases between them. The CDR3 spans 15 residues.

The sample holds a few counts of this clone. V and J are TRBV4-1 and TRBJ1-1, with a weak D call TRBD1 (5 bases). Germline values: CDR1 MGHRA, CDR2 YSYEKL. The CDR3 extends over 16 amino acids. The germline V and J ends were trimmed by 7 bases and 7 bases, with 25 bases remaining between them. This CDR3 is CASTLRPTAQGGEAFF. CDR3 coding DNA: TGCGCCAGCACCCTACGGCCCACGGCGCAGGGCGGTGAAGCTTTCTTT.

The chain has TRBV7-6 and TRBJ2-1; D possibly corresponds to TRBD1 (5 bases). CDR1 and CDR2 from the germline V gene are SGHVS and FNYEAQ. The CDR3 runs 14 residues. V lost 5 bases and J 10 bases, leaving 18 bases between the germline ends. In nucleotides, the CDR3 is TGTGCCAGCAGCCTAACCTCTAGGGGCGGCGAGCAGTTCTTC. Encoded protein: CASSLTSRGGEQFF.

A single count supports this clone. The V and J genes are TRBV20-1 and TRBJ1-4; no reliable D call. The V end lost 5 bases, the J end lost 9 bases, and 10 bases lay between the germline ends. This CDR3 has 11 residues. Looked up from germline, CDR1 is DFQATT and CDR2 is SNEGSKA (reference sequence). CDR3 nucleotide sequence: TGCAGTGCTGACCCAGTTAAAAAACTGTTTTTT. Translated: CSADPVKKLFF.

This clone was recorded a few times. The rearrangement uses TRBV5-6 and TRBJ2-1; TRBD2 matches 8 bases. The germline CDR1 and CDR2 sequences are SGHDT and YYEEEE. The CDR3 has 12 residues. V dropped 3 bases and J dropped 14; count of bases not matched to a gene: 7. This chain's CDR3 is CASSSGLDQKFF. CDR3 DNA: TGTGCCAGCAGCTCGGGACTAGATCAAAAGTTCTTC.